This entry is about one T cell receptor beta chain. Antigen unknown. From RNA transcripts, TCR beta CDR3 regions were amplified. HTBI primers were employed in a first-round RT-PCR of the TCR CDR3. TCRdb fed the multiplex PCR reads into MiXCR, producing one record per CDR3 protein. The profile covers approximately 710,000 distinct CDR3 sequences, with 17% appearing a single time and about 14% taken by the ten largest. The sample originates from a study of T cells in Graves' hyperthyroidism and ophthalmopathy. Used for diagnoses were clinical symptoms, serum thyroxine and TRAb, thyroid ultrasound and orbital computed tomography. Study results and limitations: Within blood appeared most thyroid clonotypes that had expanded above 0.001. The model predicted ophthalmopathy a median approximately 6 months before onset.

Trimming took 3 bases from V and 1 from J, leaving 17 bases between them. The CDR3 is made up of 17 amino acids. Germline V gene data show CDR1 as LNHDA and CDR2 as SQIVND (reference sequence). The J gene is TRBJ2-3, the V gene TRBV19, with D possibly called TRBD1 or TRBD2 (6 bases each). The sequenced material came from blood. The sequence was obtained from a man aged 45-65 years with Graves' hyperthyroidism. The DNA of the CDR3 is TGTGCCAGTAGTATGGGTTCCGCTGGGGGGCGCACAGATACGCAGTATTTT. Encoded protein: CASSMGSAGGRTDTQYF.